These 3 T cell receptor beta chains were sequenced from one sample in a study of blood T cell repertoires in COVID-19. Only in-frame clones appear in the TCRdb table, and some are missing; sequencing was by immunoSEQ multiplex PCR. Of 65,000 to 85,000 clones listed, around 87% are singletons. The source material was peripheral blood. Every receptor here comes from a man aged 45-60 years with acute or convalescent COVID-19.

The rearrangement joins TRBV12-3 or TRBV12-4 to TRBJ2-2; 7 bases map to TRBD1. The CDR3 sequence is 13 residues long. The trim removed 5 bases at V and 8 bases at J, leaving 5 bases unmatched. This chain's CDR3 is CASSIHRGGELFF. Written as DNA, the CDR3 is TGTGCCAGCAGTATCCACAGGGGTGGGGAGCTGTTTTTT.

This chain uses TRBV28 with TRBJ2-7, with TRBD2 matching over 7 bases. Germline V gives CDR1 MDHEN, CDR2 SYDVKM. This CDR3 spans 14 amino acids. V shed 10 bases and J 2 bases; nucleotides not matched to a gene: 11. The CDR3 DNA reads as TGTGCCACCAAGACTAGCAGCAATACCTACGAGCAGTACTTC. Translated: CATKTSSNTYEQYF.

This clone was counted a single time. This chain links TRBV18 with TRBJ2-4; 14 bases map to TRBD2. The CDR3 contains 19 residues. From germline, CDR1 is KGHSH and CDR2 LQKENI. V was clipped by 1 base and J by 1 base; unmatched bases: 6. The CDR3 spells CASSPLGTSGRTAKNIQYF. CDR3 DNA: TGTGCCAGCTCACCACTAGGGACTAGCGGGAGAACGGCCAAAAACATTCAGTACTTC.